This T cell receptor (beta chain) was sequenced in a study of spatial heterogeneity in lung cancer. Study information: Alpha-chain sequences were consistently detected in smaller numbers than beta-chain sequences.

The sample holds many counts of this clonotype. Antigen: not known. The time point denotes: sample taken at primary tumor resection. Whole RNA came from tumor, nontumor lung or frozen PBMC and was sequenced without being sorted. Every TCR cDNA molecule bore its own unique molecular identifier. TCRdb re-called the 5' RACE reads through MiXCR, storing one row per CDR3 protein. Of about 18,000 distinct CDR3 sequences detected, 6.5% to 8.5% appear once; the ten largest clones hold approximately 23%. Study conclusions and caveats: Counts of expanded intratumoral alpha and beta TCRs tracked tumor mutation counts.

The sequence was collected from a male donor with early-stage non-small cell lung cancer. This specimen was lung tumor tissue, taken at surgery.

CDR3 sequence reads: CSACGGTSTDTQYF. CDR3 nucleotide sequence: TGCAGTGCTTGCGGGGGCACTAGCACAGATACGCAGTATTTT. The chain employs TRBV20-1 and TRBJ2-3; D might be TRBD2 (7 bases). The CDR3 extends over 14 amino acids. V was shortened by 5 bases and J by 0 bases, with 12 bases between the two germline ends. The germline CDR1 and CDR2 sequences are DFQATT and SNEGSKA (reference sequence).